A selection of T cell receptor beta chains follows, all from one sample in a study of response to subunit inactivated influenza vaccine. TCRdb analysed the RT-PCR reads with MiXCR anew, one entry per CDR3 protein. The table has about 500,000 distinct CDR3 sequences, 15% to 20% seen once. Material: CD4+ T cells sorted from PBMCs, obtained less than 25 months after vaccination. The origin of the receptors is a man between 50 and 75 years old who received an inactivated influenza vaccine. Both conserved end residues are part of each CDR3. Each record gives: CDR3 DNA, CDR3 protein, V gene, clone size, J gene, D gene, CDR3 length. A D gene is named only where the DNA matches it firmly. A clone size is listed for some rows: how often the clone was seen (once, few, many), or a class if it is expanded.

CDR3 DNA: TGTGCCAGCAGCGTCGGGGCTATTAATTCACCCCTCCACTTT; CDR3 protein: CASSVGAINSPLHF; V gene: TRBV9; clone size: few; J gene: TRBJ1-6; D gene: .; CDR3 length: 14
CDR3 DNA: TGTGCCATCAGTGCCCAATACGGTACGCAGTATTTT; CDR3 protein: CAISAQYGTQYF; V gene: TRBV10-3; clone size: few; J gene: TRBJ2-3; D gene: .; CDR3 length: 12
CDR3 DNA: TGTGCCAGCAGCCAAGGGTGGGCTGAAGCTTTCTTT; CDR3 protein: CASSQGWAEAFF; V gene: TRBV14; clone size: .; J gene: TRBJ1-1; D gene: .; CDR3 length: 12
CDR3 DNA: TGTGCCAGCAGTCCCGAGACGAACAATGAGCAGTTCTTC; CDR3 protein: CASSPETNNEQFF; V gene: TRBV12-3/TRBV12-4; clone size: many; J gene: TRBJ2-1; D gene: .; CDR3 length: 13
CDR3 DNA: TGTGCCTCCCTACCGAGGACAAAGAACACTGAAGCTTTCTTT; CDR3 protein: CASLPRTKNTEAFF; V gene: TRBV30; clone size: .; J gene: TRBJ1-1; D gene: .; CDR3 length: 14
CDR3 DNA: TGCAGTGCTAGTAACAGGGGGTTGAACACTGAAGCTTTCTTT; CDR3 protein: CSASNRGLNTEAFF; V gene: TRBV20-1; clone size: .; J gene: TRBJ1-1; D gene: TRBD1; CDR3 length: 14
CDR3 DNA: TGTGCCAGCAGCTTAGGGCAGGACCAAGAGACCCAGTACTTC; CDR3 protein: CASSLGQDQETQYF; V gene: TRBV7-6; clone size: many; J gene: TRBJ2-5; D gene: .; CDR3 length: 14
CDR3 DNA: TGCAGCCCTAGGCAGGGGTTGAACACTGAAGCTTTCTTT; CDR3 protein: CSPRQGLNTEAFF; V gene: TRBV29-1; clone size: many; J gene: TRBJ1-1; D gene: .; CDR3 length: 13
CDR3 DNA: TGCGCCAGCAGCCCCGACGGTTATATGAACACTGAAGCTTTCTTT; CDR3 protein: CASSPDGYMNTEAFF; V gene: TRBV4-1; clone size: few; J gene: TRBJ1-1; D gene: .; CDR3 length: 15
CDR3 DNA: TGTGCCATCAGGAGCGCTAGCGACTCCTACGAGCAGTACTTC; CDR3 protein: CAIRSASDSYEQYF; V gene: TRBV10-3; clone size: few; J gene: TRBJ2-7; D gene: .; CDR3 length: 14
CDR3 DNA: TGTGCCAGCAGCTTCCAAAACCCGAGCGGCTACAATGAGCAGTTCTTC; CDR3 protein: CASSFQNPSGYNEQFF; V gene: TRBV7-9; clone size: few; J gene: TRBJ2-1; D gene: .; CDR3 length: 16
CDR3 DNA: TGTGCCAGCCGGACCCGACTAACTATCTACAATGAGCAGTTCTTC; CDR3 protein: CASRTRLTIYNEQFF; V gene: TRBV12-3/TRBV12-4; clone size: .; J gene: TRBJ2-1; D gene: .; CDR3 length: 15
CDR3 DNA: TGTGCCTGCAGTTTCGGGCCTGTCGGCGGGAGGATACCCTACAATGAGCAGTTCTTC; CDR3 protein: CACSFGPVGGRIPYNEQFF; V gene: TRBV12-3/TRBV12-4; clone size: few; J gene: TRBJ2-1; D gene: TRBD2; CDR3 length: 19
CDR3 DNA: TGCAGTGCTAGAAGGACAGGGGGCAATGAGCAGTTCTTC; CDR3 protein: CSARRTGGNEQFF; V gene: TRBV20-1; clone size: .; J gene: TRBJ2-1; D gene: TRBD1; CDR3 length: 13
CDR3 DNA: TGTGCCAGCAGTTCATTAGCGGGACGCGACGAGCAGTACTTC; CDR3 protein: CASSSLAGRDEQYF; V gene: TRBV12-3/TRBV12-4; clone size: many; J gene: TRBJ2-7; D gene: TRBD2; CDR3 length: 14
CDR3 DNA: TGTGCCAGCAGTCAGCGGGAGGATTACAATGAGCAGTTCTTC; CDR3 protein: CASSQREDYNEQFF; V gene: TRBV21-1; clone size: .; J gene: TRBJ2-1; D gene: .; CDR3 length: 14
CDR3 DNA: TGTGCCAGCAGCCAAGAAGGGGGCACCACCTACGAGCAGTACTTC; CDR3 protein: CASSQEGGTTYEQYF; V gene: TRBV4-2; clone size: .; J gene: TRBJ2-7; D gene: TRBD1; CDR3 length: 15
CDR3 DNA: TGTGCCAGCAGCCCCGGGGGGGGAACCAATGGCTACACCTTC; CDR3 protein: CASSPGGGTNGYTF; V gene: TRBV12-3/TRBV12-4; clone size: few; J gene: TRBJ1-2; D gene: .; CDR3 length: 14
CDR3 DNA: TGTGCCAGCAGCTCCTCTAGCGGGAGAAGTAATGAGCAGTTCTTC; CDR3 protein: CASSSSSGRSNEQFF; V gene: TRBV11-2; clone size: few; J gene: TRBJ2-1; D gene: TRBD2; CDR3 length: 15
CDR3 DNA: TGTGCCAGCAGCCAACCGGGACAGGGACTCGGCGAGACCCAGTACTTC; CDR3 protein: CASSQPGQGLGETQYF; V gene: TRBV5-4; clone size: few; J gene: TRBJ2-5; D gene: TRBD1; CDR3 length: 16
CDR3 DNA: TGCAGTGCTGGCCAGGGTTCGGTCGGGGAGCTGTTTTTT; CDR3 protein: CSAGQGSVGELFF; V gene: TRBV20-1; clone size: .; J gene: TRBJ2-2; D gene: .; CDR3 length: 13
CDR3 DNA: TGTGCCAGCAGGGGATCACAGTCGAACACTGAAGCTTTCTTT; CDR3 protein: CASRGSQSNTEAFF; V gene: TRBV7-2; clone size: few; J gene: TRBJ1-1; D gene: .; CDR3 length: 14
CDR3 DNA: TGTGCCACAAATGACAGGGAGAACACTGAAGCTTTCTTT; CDR3 protein: CATNDRENTEAFF; V gene: TRBV10-3; clone size: .; J gene: TRBJ1-1; D gene: TRBD1; CDR3 length: 13
CDR3 DNA: TGCAGTGCGATGACCCTAGCGGGAACCTACAATGAGCAGTTCTTC; CDR3 protein: CSAMTLAGTYNEQFF; V gene: TRBV20-1; clone size: few; J gene: TRBJ2-1; D gene: TRBD2; CDR3 length: 15
CDR3 DNA: TGTGCCAGCAGCCCCCATACGGGGGAGAATGAAAAACTGTTTTTT; CDR3 protein: CASSPHTGENEKLFF; V gene: TRBV4-2; clone size: few; J gene: TRBJ1-4; D gene: .; CDR3 length: 15
CDR3 DNA: TGCGCCAGCAGTCGGGACTCCTCGGACACCGGGGAGCTGTTTTTT; CDR3 protein: CASSRDSSDTGELFF; V gene: TRBV4-3; clone size: few; J gene: TRBJ2-2; D gene: .; CDR3 length: 15
CDR3 DNA: TGCAGTGCTCGCCTTAGGGAGACCCAGTACTTC; CDR3 protein: CSARLRETQYF; V gene: TRBV20-1; clone size: .; J gene: TRBJ2-5; D gene: .; CDR3 length: 11
CDR3 DNA: TGTGCCAGCAGCAGGGGAGTGAACACCTATGACTACGAGCAGTACTTC; CDR3 protein: CASSRGVNTYDYEQYF; V gene: TRBV21-1; clone size: few; J gene: TRBJ2-7; D gene: .; CDR3 length: 16
CDR3 DNA: TGTGCCAGCTCAGGTTCGGTAGTAAATCAGCCCCAGCATTTT; CDR3 protein: CASSGSVVNQPQHF; V gene: TRBV18; clone size: .; J gene: TRBJ1-5; D gene: .; CDR3 length: 14
CDR3 DNA: TGTGCCAGCAGCTATGCGGACAGGCGTAATTCACCCCTCCACTTT; CDR3 protein: CASSYADRRNSPLHF; V gene: TRBV7-2; clone size: few; J gene: TRBJ1-6; D gene: TRBD1; CDR3 length: 15
CDR3 DNA: TGTGCCAGTAGTCAGCAGGGGGGAAACATTCAGTACTTC; CDR3 protein: CASSQQGGNIQYF; V gene: TRBV19; clone size: few; J gene: TRBJ2-4; D gene: .; CDR3 length: 13
CDR3 DNA: TGTGCCAGCAGTTTTATGGGACGGACCGCGTCCGAGCAGTACTTC; CDR3 protein: CASSFMGRTASEQYF; V gene: TRBV12-3/TRBV12-4; clone size: .; J gene: TRBJ2-7; D gene: .; CDR3 length: 15
CDR3 DNA: TGTGCCACCAGCAGACAGGGGAACTATGGCTACACCTTC; CDR3 protein: CATSRQGNYGYTF; V gene: TRBV15; clone size: many; J gene: TRBJ1-2; D gene: .; CDR3 length: 13
CDR3 DNA: TGTGCCATAGCCACCGGGACTAGCGGATACAATGAGCAGTTCTTC; CDR3 protein: CAIATGTSGYNEQFF; V gene: TRBV10-3; clone size: few; J gene: TRBJ2-1; D gene: TRBD2; CDR3 length: 15
CDR3 DNA: TGCAGTGCCTCCGGCAGGGGGGTCGGCACCGGGGAGCTGTTTTTT; CDR3 protein: CSASGRGVGTGELFF; V gene: TRBV20-1; clone size: .; J gene: TRBJ2-2; D gene: .; CDR3 length: 15
CDR3 DNA: TGTGCCATCAGGGGGAGGACGGGAACCGGGGAGCTGTTTTTT; CDR3 protein: CAIRGRTGTGELFF; V gene: TRBV10-3; clone size: .; J gene: TRBJ2-2; D gene: .; CDR3 length: 14
CDR3 DNA: TGTGCCAGCAGTTTAGGGGACAGGGATAATGAGCAGTTCTTC; CDR3 protein: CASSLGDRDNEQFF; V gene: TRBV28; clone size: .; J gene: TRBJ2-1; D gene: TRBD1; CDR3 length: 14
CDR3 DNA: TGCGCCAGCAGCTTGGCGCGTCCCTTTGAGGGTTGGAGCTCCTACAATGAGCAGTTCTTC; CDR3 protein: CASSLARPFEGWSSYNEQFF; V gene: TRBV5-1; clone size: few; J gene: TRBJ2-1; D gene: .; CDR3 length: 20
CDR3 DNA: TGTGCCAGCAGTTTATCGTTTCAGGGCAACGTCCTGACTTTC; CDR3 protein: CASSLSFQGNVLTF; V gene: TRBV27; clone size: .; J gene: TRBJ2-6; D gene: .; CDR3 length: 14
CDR3 DNA: TGTCCCAGCAGCTTAGGCCCAGATTCGACCCAGTACTTC; CDR3 protein: CPSSLGPDSTQYF; V gene: TRBV7-2; clone size: .; J gene: TRBJ2-5; D gene: .; CDR3 length: 13
CDR3 DNA: TGTGCCAGCGGCGGGATCTATTACACAGATACGCAGTATTTT; CDR3 protein: CASGGIYYTDTQYF; V gene: TRBV28; clone size: .; J gene: TRBJ2-3; D gene: .; CDR3 length: 14
CDR3 DNA: TGTGCCAGCAGTTTTGGGGGGTGGGGGCGTCGGTTTTTGTCCGATACGCAGTATTTT; CDR3 protein: CASSFGGWGRRFLSDTQYF; V gene: TRBV12-3/TRBV12-4; clone size: few; J gene: TRBJ2-3; D gene: .; CDR3 length: 19
CDR3 DNA: TGCAGTGCTAGCTCCCCTTACACTCGCGGGACAGCGAATCAGCCCCAGCATTTT; CDR3 protein: CSASSPYTRGTANQPQHF; V gene: TRBV20-1; clone size: few; J gene: TRBJ1-5; D gene: TRBD1; CDR3 length: 18
CDR3 DNA: TGTGCCAGCAGCCAACAGGGATCCAGCTCCTACGAGCAGTACTTC; CDR3 protein: CASSQQGSSSYEQYF; V gene: TRBV7-3; clone size: .; J gene: TRBJ2-7; D gene: .; CDR3 length: 15
CDR3 DNA: TGTGCCAGCAGCCAAGATGGCGGGGCCAACAATGAGCAGTTCTTC; CDR3 protein: CASSQDGGANNEQFF; V gene: TRBV4-2; clone size: .; J gene: TRBJ2-1; D gene: .; CDR3 length: 15
CDR3 DNA: TGCAGCGTTGAAGTCTCCGAATACGAGCAGTACTTC; CDR3 protein: CSVEVSEYEQYF; V gene: TRBV29-1; clone size: .; J gene: TRBJ2-7; D gene: .; CDR3 length: 12
CDR3 DNA: TGCGCCAGCAGCCAAACCAGGACAGGAGACAATGAGCAGTTCTTC; CDR3 protein: CASSQTRTGDNEQFF; V gene: TRBV4-3; clone size: few; J gene: TRBJ2-1; D gene: TRBD1; CDR3 length: 15
CDR3 DNA: TGTGCCAGCAGGCTGACTAGCGGGTGGGGTAATTTTCGAGATACGCAGTATTTT; CDR3 protein: CASRLTSGWGNFRDTQYF; V gene: TRBV27; clone size: .; J gene: TRBJ2-3; D gene: TRBD2; CDR3 length: 18
CDR3 DNA: TGTGCCACCAGTGATCACGAGACAGGGAACAATCAGGCCCAGCATTTT; CDR3 protein: CATSDHETGNNQAQHF; V gene: TRBV24-1; clone size: .; J gene: TRBJ1-5; D gene: TRBD1; CDR3 length: 16
CDR3 DNA: TGCAGTGCTAGTCAGTTGGGTACAGGGGGCGTCGGAAAACTGTTTTTT; CDR3 protein: CSASQLGTGGVGKLFF; V gene: TRBV20-1; clone size: .; J gene: TRBJ1-4; D gene: TRBD1; CDR3 length: 16
CDR3 DNA: TGCGCCAGCAGCTTGGGGCATAACTCTGGGGCCAACGTCCTGACTTTC; CDR3 protein: CASSLGHNSGANVLTF; V gene: TRBV5-1; clone size: .; J gene: TRBJ2-6; D gene: .; CDR3 length: 16
CDR3 DNA: TGCAGTGCTAGATCAGGGGTCGGTTATGGCTACACCTTC; CDR3 protein: CSARSGVGYGYTF; V gene: TRBV20-1; clone size: many; J gene: TRBJ1-2; D gene: .; CDR3 length: 13
CDR3 DNA: TGCGCCAGCAGCCCCGGGACAGGGGGTTCCAATGAGCAGTTCTTC; CDR3 protein: CASSPGTGGSNEQFF; V gene: TRBV5-1; clone size: few; J gene: TRBJ2-1; D gene: TRBD1; CDR3 length: 15
CDR3 DNA: TGCAGTGCTAGAGACCGCAGGACTGCCACAGATACGCAGTATTTT; CDR3 protein: CSARDRRTATDTQYF; V gene: TRBV20-1; clone size: few; J gene: TRBJ2-3; D gene: .; CDR3 length: 15
CDR3 DNA: TGTGCCACCAGTGATGCCACGAGCTATGGCTACACCTTC; CDR3 protein: CATSDATSYGYTF; V gene: TRBV24-1; clone size: many; J gene: TRBJ1-2; D gene: .; CDR3 length: 13
CDR3 DNA: TGCAGTGCTAGAGATTCCACTCCCGGGAAGAATGAAGCTTTCTTT; CDR3 protein: CSARDSTPGKNEAFF; V gene: TRBV20-1; clone size: few; J gene: TRBJ1-1; D gene: .; CDR3 length: 15
CDR3 DNA: TGTGCCAGCAGTTACTTACTGACTAGTGGGTACAATGAGCAGTTCTTC; CDR3 protein: CASSYLLTSGYNEQFF; V gene: TRBV6-5; clone size: .; J gene: TRBJ2-1; D gene: .; CDR3 length: 16